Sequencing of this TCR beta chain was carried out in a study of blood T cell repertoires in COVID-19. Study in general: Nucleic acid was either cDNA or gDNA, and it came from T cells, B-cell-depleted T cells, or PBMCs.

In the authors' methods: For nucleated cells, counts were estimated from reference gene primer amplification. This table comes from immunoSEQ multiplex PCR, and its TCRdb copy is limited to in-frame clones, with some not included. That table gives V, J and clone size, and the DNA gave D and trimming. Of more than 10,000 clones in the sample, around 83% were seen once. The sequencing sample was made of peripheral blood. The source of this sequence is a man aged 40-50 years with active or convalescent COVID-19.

CDR3 nucleotides: TGTGCCAGCACCCTAGGGGACTACTCCTACGAGCAGTACTTC. Its protein is CASTLGDYSYEQYF. The rearrangement links TRBV6-6 to TRBJ2-7, with 7 bases identical to TRBD2. Germline loops: CDR1 MNHNY, CDR2 SVGAGI (reference sequence). Trimming removed 7 bases from V and 0 bases from J; junction bases left unmatched: 6. The CDR3 is 14 amino acids.